A selection of T cell receptor beta chains follows, all from one sample in a study of T cells in Graves' hyperthyroidism and ophthalmopathy. One entry per CDR3 protein results from TCRdb running MiXCR on the multiplex PCR reads. Of more than 500,000 distinct CDR3 sequences in the sample, 12% to 15% were seen once. Material: blood. The source of these receptors is a woman aged 40 to 50 with Graves' hyperthyroidism. CDR3s include the opening cysteine and the closing phenylalanine or tryptophan. D genes are given only for firm matches. Clone sizes are given selectively: once, few, many, or a class where the clone is expanded.

clone_size	d_call	v_call	j_call	cdr3_aa	cdr3_nt
many	NA	TRBV24-1	TRBJ2-7	CATTYEQYF	TGTGCCACCACCTACGAGCAGTACTTC
NA	NA	TRBV2	TRBJ2-7	CASSETFGTAANYEQYF	TGTGCCAGCAGTGAAACGTTCGGAACGGCCGCCAACTACGAGCAGTACTTC
NA	NA	TRBV11-2	TRBJ1-2	CASSSPPPPDPPLYGYTF	TGTGCCAGCAGCTCCCCCCCCCCGCCAGACCCCCCGCTCTATGGCTACACCTTC
NA	TRBD2	TRBV7-9	TRBJ2-5	CASSSQAGWDQETQYF	TGTGCCAGCAGCTCCCAAGCGGGGTGGGACCAAGAGACCCAGTACTTC
few	NA	TRBV20-1	TRBJ2-7	CSARDRSAYEQYF	TGCAGTGCTAGAGACCGCTCCGCTTACGAGCAGTACTTC
many	TRBD1	TRBV27	TRBJ2-1	CASRRQGSDEQFF	TGTGCCAGCAGGCGACAGGGGAGCGATGAGCAGTTCTTC
many	TRBD1	TRBV2	TRBJ2-7	CASSEDRAVYEQYF	TGTGCCAGCAGTGAGGACAGGGCGGTCTACGAGCAGTACTTC
NA	NA	TRBV7-3	TRBJ2-2	CASSPWDGITGELFF	TGTGCCAGCAGCCCCTGGGACGGTATCACCGGGGAGCTGTTTTTT
few	NA	TRBV19	TRBJ1-5	CASTPRTGLGQPQHF	TGTGCCAGTACCCCCCGTACAGGGCTCGGTCAGCCCCAGCATTTT
NA	TRBD1	TRBV19	TRBJ2-5	CAARDRDMETQYF	TGTGCCGCCCGGGACAGGGATATGGAGACCCAGTACTTC
NA	TRBD1	TRBV5-6	TRBJ2-1	CASSPYRGGQGNHNEQFF	TGTGCCAGCAGCCCCTACCGGGGGGGACAGGGGAACCACAATGAGCAGTTCTTC
NA	NA	TRBV6-1	TRBJ2-3	CASSEVNPFTDTQYF	TGTGCCAGCAGTGAAGTAAACCCGTTCACAGATACGCAGTATTTT
many	NA	TRBV18	TRBJ2-7	CASSLTRSDEQYF	TGTGCCAGCTCCCTCACCAGGTCCGACGAGCAGTACTTC
few	NA	TRBV4-1	TRBJ1-1	CASSQDRGVGTEAFF	TGCGCCAGCAGCCAAGATAGGGGGGTTGGGACTGAAGCTTTCTTT
many	NA	TRBV13	TRBJ2-7	CASSLGWVGEQYF	TGTGCCAGCAGCTTAGGTTGGGTGGGGGAGCAGTACTTC
NA	NA	TRBV2	TRBJ1-3	CASKGGTSGNTIYF	TGTGCCAGCAAGGGCGGGACCTCTGGAAACACCATATATTTT
once	NA	TRBV20-1	TRBJ1-4	CSANGATNEKLFF	TGCAGTGCAAATGGTGCAACTAATGAAAAACTGTTTTTT
NA	NA	TRBV29-1	TRBJ1-1	CSATGQQGTEAFF	TGCAGCGCTACAGGGCAGCAGGGCACTGAAGCTTTCTTT
NA	NA	TRBV5-1	TRBJ2-5	CASSSTQGGETQYF	TGCGCCAGCAGCTCGACGCAGGGAGGAGAGACCCAGTACTTC
many	NA	TRBV20-1	TRBJ2-1	CSARTELENEQFF	TGCAGTGCTAGAACGGAACTGGAGAATGAGCAGTTCTTC
many	TRBD1	TRBV12-3/TRBV12-4	TRBJ1-2	CASSLEGAGGYGYTF	TGTGCCAGCAGTTTGGAGGGGGCCGGGGGTTATGGCTACACCTTC
NA	NA	TRBV20-1	TRBJ1-5	CSATKGENSNHPQHF	TGCAGTGCCACAAAAGGGGAAAATAGCAATCACCCCCAGCATTTT
many	TRBD1	TRBV12-3/TRBV12-4	TRBJ2-7	CASSFTGTGVLEQYF	TGTGCCAGCAGTTTCACCGGGACAGGGGTTCTCGAGCAGTACTTC
NA	TRBD2	TRBV7-2	TRBJ2-1	CASSLVPSGMNEQFF	TGTGCCAGCAGCTTAGTGCCTAGCGGGATGAATGAGCAGTTCTTC
NA	NA	TRBV19	TRBJ1-6	CASSPDRYNSPLHF	TGTGCCAGTAGTCCGGACAGATATAATTCACCCCTCCACTTT
NA	NA	TRBV28	TRBJ2-1	CASSLWRGNNEQFF	TGTGCCAGCAGTTTATGGCGGGGAAACAATGAGCAGTTCTTC
NA	TRBD1	TRBV6-1	TRBJ2-6	CASRKPGQGGSGANVLTF	TGTGCCAGCAGAAAACCGGGACAGGGGGGCTCTGGGGCCAACGTCCTGACTTTC
many	NA	TRBV20-1	TRBJ2-7	CSARGYEQYF	TGCAGTGCTAGAGGTTACGAGCAGTACTTC
many	NA	TRBV7-9	TRBJ2-7	CASSVDIEFYEQYF	TGTGCCAGCAGCGTAGACATCGAGTTCTACGAGCAGTACTTC
few	NA	TRBV5-5	TRBJ2-2	CASSSDWASGELFF	TGTGCCAGCAGCTCGGACTGGGCCTCCGGGGAGCTGTTTTTT
many	NA	TRBV2	TRBJ2-7	CASSEEGAYEQYF	TGTGCCAGCAGTGAGGAGGGGGCCTACGAGCAGTACTTC
few	NA	TRBV7-2	TRBJ2-3	CASSPKRDPTDTQYF	TGTGCCAGCAGCCCTAAACGGGACCCCACAGATACGCAGTATTTT
many	NA	TRBV2	TRBJ1-5	CASSVERGNQPQHF	TGTGCCAGCAGTGTGGAGCGTGGCAATCAGCCCCAGCATTTT
many	TRBD1	TRBV27	TRBJ2-7	CASSLSGRGNYEQYF	TGTGCCAGCAGTTTATCCGGCAGGGGGAACTACGAGCAGTACTTC
few	NA	TRBV19	TRBJ2-7	CASSISGTYEQYF	TGTGCCAGTAGTATAAGTGGGACCTACGAGCAGTACTTC
many	NA	TRBV28	TRBJ1-2	CASSPSEWGGYTF	TGTGCCAGCAGTCCTTCAGAATGGGGGGGCTACACCTTC
NA	NA	TRBV6-7	TRBJ1-1	CASSYPPFWTVKMNTEAFF	TGTGCCAGCAGTTATCCACCGTTTTGGACAGTAAAGATGAACACTGAAGCTTTCTTT
many	TRBD1	TRBV27	TRBJ1-4	CASSFTGEGEKLFF	TGTGCCAGCAGCTTTACAGGGGAGGGTGAAAAACTGTTTTTT